The 27 T cell receptor beta chains below come from one sample, sequenced in a study of CD8 T cells in ankylosing spondylitis. TCRdb itself ran the 5' RACE reads through MiXCR, one entry per CDR3 protein. The sample records over 75,000 distinct CDR3 sequences, 7.5% to 9% being singletons. Sequencing used blood, either unsorted or a sorted T cell fraction (not recorded which). The receptors derive from a male donor with ankylosing spondylitis or in good health (not recorded which).

In its sample, this clonotype was seen many times. An end of the junction differs from the germline gene, which may be a read error. The rearrangement joins TRBV5-1 to TRBJ2-7; no reliable D call. The CDR3 runs 13 residues. The V gene's germline CDR1 is SGHRS and CDR2 YFSETQ. CDR3 sequence reads: CASSFGSSYEQYF. The CDR3 DNA reads TGTGCCAGCAGTTTTGGATCCTCCTACGAGCAGTACTTC.

This clonotype was picked up many times. The V gene is TRBV3-1, the J gene TRBJ2-3; 11 bases match TRBD2. This CDR3 comprises 16 residues. With 4 bases clipped from V and 2 bases from J, the junction kept 5 bases outside the gene matches. The germline V gene has CDR1 LGHDT and CDR2 YNNKEL (reference sequence). This chain's CDR3 is CASSPVAGGFTDTQYF. The CDR3 DNA follows: TGTGCCAGCAGCCCTGTAGCGGGGGGGTTCACAGATACGCAGTATTTT.

This clonotype showed up many times. The gene calls are TRBV7-9 and TRBJ2-1; D unclear. Looked up from germline, CDR1 is SEHNR and CDR2 is FQNEAQ (reference sequence). This CDR3 contains 13 residues. V was trimmed by 5 bases and J by 4 bases, leaving 9 bases between them. The CDR3 sequence is CASSALLYNEQFF. Here the CDR3 DNA reads TGTGCCAGCAGCGCTCTACTGTACAATGAGCAGTTCTTC.

This clonotype appeared many times. Here the CDR3 reads CATSRDRTVSEKLFF. CDR3 coding DNA: TGTGCCACCAGCAGAGACCGTACAGTTTCCGAAAAACTGTTTTTT. The chain carries TRBV15 and TRBJ1-4, with unresolved D. The CDR3 runs to 15 residues. The V gene lost 0 bases and the J gene lost 8 bases, with 13 bases spanning the gap. From germline, CDR1 is LNHNV and CDR2 YYDKDF (reference sequence).

The table lists this clonotype with many counts. J is TRBJ2-3 and V is TRBV6-1, with a weak D call TRBD1 (6 bases). Germline assignment: CDR1 MNHNS and CDR2 SASEGT. CDR3 length: 16 residues. V lost 5 bases and J 1 base, leaving 16 bases between the germline ends. The CDR3 DNA follows: TGTGCCAGCAGTAAACAGGGTAGTAGAGGCACAGATACGCAGTATTTT. Encoded protein: CASSKQGSRGTDTQYF.

This clonotype ranks as medium-sized. The J gene is TRBJ2-1, the V gene TRBV12-3 or TRBV12-4, with 7 bases identical to TRBD2. The CDR3 has 15 amino acids. Trimming removed 6 bases from V and 3 bases from J; junction bases left unmatched: 8. CDR3 nucleotides: TGTGCCAGCAGCCGGAGCGGGACCCGCTACAATGAGCAGTTCTTC. Residues: CASSRSGTRYNEQFF.

Ten or more counts support this clonotype. The V call is TRBV7-9, the J call TRBJ2-3, with unresolved D. V lost 3 bases, J lost 6 bases, and 7 bases lay in between. Per the germline V gene, CDR1 is SEHNR and CDR2 is FQNEAQ (reference sequence). This CDR3 contains 12 residues. CDR3 residues: CASSLSHDTQYF. The CDR3 DNA reads as TGTGCCAGCAGCTTGTCGCACGATACGCAGTATTTT.

This clonotype was observed at least ten times. The V and J genes are TRBV12-3 or TRBV12-4 and TRBJ1-5; D gene ambiguous. The CDR3 is 17 amino acids. Trimming removed 2 bases at V and 4 bases at J, with 18 bases between. CDR3 DNA sequence: TGTGCCAGCAGTTTATCCGGTAGAATAACCTTTAATCAGCCCCAGCATTTT. Translating it yields CASSLSGRITFNQPQHF.

This clonotype came up many times. Its ends do not fully match the called genes, so a read error is possible. CDR3 residues: CCARDMGQVSYEQYF. CDR3 DNA sequence: TGCTGTGCTAGAGATATGGGACAGGTCTCCTACGAGCAGTACTTC. The chain links TRBV20-1 to TRBJ2-7; 8 positions match TRBD1. Germline loops: CDR1 DFQATT, CDR2 SNEGSKA (reference sequence). The CDR3 runs to 15 residues.

The table lists this clonotype with many counts. The gene calls are TRBV29-1 and TRBJ2-1; 7 bases are a match to TRBD2. J lost 10 bases, V lost 6 bases, and 6 bases had no gene match. Germline V gives CDR1 SQVTM, CDR2 ANQGSEA. This CDR3 is built from 11 residues. The CDR3 loop reads CSVLLAAEQFF. The CDR3 DNA is TGCAGCGTCCTCCTAGCGGCCGAGCAGTTCTTC.

This clonotype appeared many times. The chain has TRBV9 and TRBJ1-1, with a tentative D call TRBD1 (5 bases). The CDR3 spans 15 residues. Trimming removed 1 base at V and 5 bases at J, with 15 bases between. Germline values: CDR1 SGDLS, CDR2 YYNGEE. Here the CDR3 DNA reads TGTGCCAGCAGCGTACAGGGTCTGAGTACAACTGAAGCTTTCTTT. Residues: CASSVQGLSTTEAFF.

The table lists this clonotype with many counts. An end of the junction differs from the germline gene, which may be a read error. The rearrangement joins TRBV29-1 to TRBJ2-6; D might be TRBD1 (5 bases). Germline V gene sequence: CDR1 SQVTM, CDR2 ANQGSEA. CDR3 length equals 13 residues. CDR3 residues: CSVGGYGTNVLTF. DNA of the CDR3: TGCAGCGTTGGGGGCTATGGGACCAACGTCCTGACTTTC.

This clonotype occurred many times. The CDR3: CASRVSLEETQYF. CDR3 in DNA: TGTGCCAGCAGGGTGAGCTTGGAAGAGACCCAGTACTTC. This chain links TRBV2 with TRBJ2-5; D unresolved. The CDR3 sequence is 13 residues long. In germline, CDR1 is SNHLY, CDR2 FYNNEI. Deletions cut 6 bases from V and 3 bases from J, with 11 bases between.

This clonotype was recorded at least ten times. The chain recombines TRBV24-1 with TRBJ1-2; D not certain. Trimming took off 4 bases at V and 0 bases at J, with 11 bases between the two ends. The CDR3 has 15 amino acids. Germline V gene lookup returns CDR1 KGHDR and CDR2 SFDVKD. CDR3 DNA: TGTGCCACCAGTGACCCTTTACTGGCTAACTATGGCTACACCTTC. As protein: CATSDPLLANYGYTF.

CDR3 loop: CSAPRGGWSNTGELFF. The DNA of the CDR3 is TGCAGTGCCCCAAGGGGGGGGTGGTCCAACACCGGGGAGCTGTTTTTT. The chain employs TRBV20-1 and TRBJ2-2, with a possible D match to TRBD2 (7 bases). The CDR3 runs 16 residues. The V end was cut by 6 bases, the J end by 2 bases, with 19 bases between. The germline V gene encodes CDR1 DFQATT and CDR2 SNEGSKA (reference sequence).

This clonotype was seen at least ten times. J is TRBJ2-7 and V is TRBV29-1; 7 positions agree with TRBD1. In germline, CDR1 is SQVTM, CDR2 ANQGSEA. The length of the CDR3 is 13 residues. V gave up 8 bases and J gave up 4 bases; unmatched junction bases: 11. CDR3 DNA sequence: TGCAGCTGCGTGACAGGGAATGGTTACGAGCAGTACTTC. Encoded protein: CSCVTGNGYEQYF.

Ten or more counts support this clonotype. V usage is TRBV29-1 and J usage is TRBJ1-1; the D is unclear. The ends were cut back, 4 bases at V and 1 base at J, with 4 bases in the middle. The CDR3 extends over 11 amino acids. CDR1 is SQVTM, CDR2 ANQGSEA, per germline. The CDR3 is CSVGKNTEAFF. The CDR3 bases are TGCAGCGTTGGGAAGAACACTGAAGCTTTCTTT.

This clonotype was recorded at least ten times. CDR3 sequence reads: CASSPIPPGNTEAFF. The CDR3 coding sequence is TGTGCCAGCAGTCCCATCCCCCCGGGGAACACTGAAGCTTTCTTT. The rearrangement joins TRBV28 to TRBJ1-1, with D uncertain. The CDR3 is made up of 15 amino acids. Trimming took off 5 bases at V and 1 base at J, with 14 bases between the two ends. Germline V gives CDR1 MDHEN, CDR2 SYDVKM.

This clonotype was counted a few times. In DNA, the CDR3 is TGTGCCTGGAGTGTACATGGAGGAGAGACCCAGTACTTC. It encodes CAWSVHGGETQYF. The chain uses TRBV30 and TRBJ2-5, with D maybe TRBD2 (5 bases). Germline V gives CDR1 GTSNPN, CDR2 SVGIG (reference sequence). This CDR3 is 13 amino acids long. V was trimmed by 0 bases and J by 4 bases, leaving 9 bases between them. The full variable domain, in which reference TRBV30 and TRBJ2-5 provide the parts outside the CDR3, is SQTIHQWPATLVQPVGSPLSLECTVEGTSNPNLYWYRQAAGRGLQLLFYSVGIGQISSEVPQNLSASRPQDRQFILSSKKLLLSDSGFYLCAWSVHGGETQYFGPGTRLLVL.

This clonotype was found a few times. The CDR3 protein is CSVEDWGQGRYEQYF. The DNA of the CDR3 is TGCAGCGTTGAAGATTGGGGACAGGGTAGGTACGAGCAGTACTTC. The V gene is TRBV29-1, the J gene TRBJ2-7, with 9 bases identical to TRBD1. Trimming removed 0 bases from V and 4 bases from J; junction bases left unmatched: 7. Germline V lookup: CDR1 SQVTM, CDR2 ANQGSEA. The CDR3 length is 15 residues.

J is TRBJ2-3 and V is TRBV20-1; TRBD1 is a possible D gene (5 bases). The length of the CDR3 is 12 residues. The germline V gene has CDR1 DFQATT and CDR2 SNEGSKA (reference sequence). V was trimmed by 2 bases and J by 4 bases, leaving 7 bases between them. The CDR3 region has the DNA TGCAGTGCTAGACAGGGCTCAGATACGCAGTATTTT. It encodes CSARQGSDTQYF.

This clonotype was observed many times. The chain joins TRBV12-3 or TRBV12-4 to TRBJ1-5, with 11 nucleotides matching TRBD1. The CDR3 has 14 amino acids. V lost 5 bases, J lost 6 bases, and 3 bases stayed unmatched. The CDR3 coding sequence is TGTGCCAGCAGTCCAGGGACAGGGGGTCAGCCCCAGCATTTT. Protein: CASSPGTGGQPQHF.

Ten or more counts support this clonotype. V is TRBV3-1 and J is TRBJ2-5; 8 bases are a match to TRBD1. CDR1 is LGHDT and CDR2 is YNNKEL in the germline V gene (reference sequence). The CDR3 has 15 residues. Losses at the gene ends were 4 bases for V and 2 bases for J; bases not matched to a gene: 6. The CDR3 DNA is TGTGCCAGCAGCCGCCGGACAGGGTTTCAAGAGACCCAGTACTTC. Translated: CASSRRTGFQETQYF.

Many counts were recorded for this clonotype. The chain has TRBV2 and TRBJ2-1, with no clear D. This CDR3 spans 15 amino acids. CDR1 and CDR2 (germline): SNHLY, FYNNEI. V lost 2 bases and J lost 0, with 8 bases in between. The CDR3 loop is CASSESLSSYNEQFF. CDR3 nucleotides: TGTGCCAGCAGTGAAAGCCTTAGCTCCTACAATGAGCAGTTCTTC.

This clonotype was detected a few times. The V and J genes are TRBV12-3 or TRBV12-4 and TRBJ1-5; 9 positions agree with TRBD1. The CDR3 loop spans 16 amino acids. Trimming cost V 4 bases and J 1 base; bases outside gene matches: 5. The DNA for the CDR3 is TGTGCCAGCAGTTCCGGGACAGGGAAAAGCAATCAGCCCCAGCATTTT. It is translated as CASSSGTGKSNQPQHF.

There are many counts of this clonotype. The chain joins TRBV4-2 to TRBJ1-2; no definite D call. CDR1 is LGHNA and CDR2 is YNFKEQ in the germline V gene. CDR3 length equals 16 residues. The ends were cut back, 0 bases at V and 2 bases at J, with 13 bases in the middle. The CDR3 loop reads CASSQDQAGINYGYTF. CDR3 in DNA: TGTGCCAGCAGCCAAGATCAGGCGGGAATAAACTATGGCTACACCTTC.

This clonotype was seen at least ten times. The rearrangement joins TRBV29-1 to TRBJ2-1; D is perhaps TRBD2 (6 bases). The germline V gene encodes CDR1 SQVTM and CDR2 ANQGSEA. With 3 bases removed from V and 9 bases from J, the gap between germline ends came to 15 bases. This CDR3 has 13 amino acids. CDR3 in DNA: TGCAGCGTTGAGGCGGGAAGCCGGGGTGAGCAGTTCTTC. Protein: CSVEAGSRGEQFF.